A single sample is the source of the 8 T cell receptor beta chains below, sequenced in a study of shared T cell receptors in the human thymus. TCRdb's table, derived via immunoSEQ multiplex PCR, lists solely in-frame clones and lacks some. Counted here are 500,000 to 750,000 clones, over 75% occurring once; the ten biggest clones make up around 0.0099%. These data are also associated with another study on human thymus T cells.

Sequencing was performed on thymocytes. Every receptor here comes from a boy under two years old with a congenital heart defect.

Turning to this clone: An end of the junction differs from the germline gene, which may be a read error. J is TRBJ2-7 and V is TRBV27; TRBD2 matches 14 bases. This CDR3 has 19 residues. The germline V gene has CDR1 MNHEY and CDR2 SMNVEV (reference sequence). CDR3 DNA sequence: TGTGCCGGCAGTTTTAGACGTTCTCCGGGACTAGCGGGAGCGAACGAGCAGTACTTC. Amino acid sequence: CAGSFRRSPGLAGANEQYF.

This rearrangement joins TRBV9 to TRBJ2-1, with 8 bases that match TRBD2. Germline loops: CDR1 SGDLS, CDR2 YYNGEE. The CDR3 loop spans 15 amino acids. V was clipped by 0 bases and J by 7 bases; unmatched bases: 6. The CDR3: CASSVASGGPNEQFF. The DNA for the CDR3 is TGTGCCAGCAGCGTAGCGTCGGGAGGGCCGAATGAGCAGTTCTTC. The variable domain in full, with the rest retrieved from reference TRBV9 and TRBJ2-1, is DSGVTQTPKHLITATGQRVTLRCSPRSGDLSVYWYQQSLDQGLQFLIQYYNGEERAKGNILERFSAQQFPDLHSELNLSSLELGDSALYFCASSVASGGPNEQFFGPGTRLTVL.

About this clone itself: This same CDR3 is encoded by further DNA sequences in the sample. The chain has TRBV7-9 and TRBJ2-7, with D tentatively TRBD2 (5 bases). Germline V gene lookup returns CDR1 SEHNR and CDR2 FQNEAQ (reference sequence). Trimming took 3 bases from V and 5 from J, leaving 5 bases between them. The CDR3 is made up of 11 amino acids. This chain's CDR3 is CASSLRDEQYF. As DNA, the CDR3 is TGTGCCAGCAGCTTGAGGGACGAGCAGTACTTC.

This clone was seen a few times. The chain couples TRBV28 to TRBJ2-7; D perhaps matches TRBD1 (5 bases). The CDR3 sequence is 15 residues long. From germline, CDR1 is MDHEN and CDR2 SYDVKM. Trimming shortened V by 7 bases and J by 4 bases, and 20 bases separated the two germline ends. CDR3 coding DNA: TGTGCCAGCATCCCTTCTCAGGGCCCCCGATACGAGCAGTACTTC. The encoded protein is CASIPSQGPRYEQYF.

The V gene is TRBV4-2, the J gene TRBJ2-5; D not resolved. The germline CDR1 and CDR2 sequences are LGHNA and YNFKEQ. The V and J ends lost 0 bases and 9 bases respectively, with 20 bases between them. The CDR3 spans 16 residues. Here the CDR3 DNA reads TGTGCCAGCAGCCAAGACCCCGGAATCGACGCCGAGGCCCAGTACTTC. Protein: CASSQDPGIDAEAQYF.

This chain uses TRBV27 with TRBJ2-7, with 7 nucleotides matching TRBD1. Looked up from germline, CDR1 is MNHEY and CDR2 is SMNVEV (reference sequence). The CDR3 length is 15 residues. Losses at the gene ends were 5 bases for V and 2 bases for J; bases not matched to a gene: 9. The chain's CDR3 is CASSPHPGQAYEQYF. CDR3 coding DNA: TGTGCCAGCAGTCCACACCCCGGACAGGCCTACGAGCAGTACTTC.

The rearrangement uses TRBV6-5 and TRBJ2-3, with TRBD2 matching 11 bases. V gave up 5 bases and J gave up 6 bases; unmatched junction bases: 7. CDR1 and CDR2 (germline): MNHEY, SVGAGI. The CDR3 is made up of 15 amino acids. CDR3 in DNA: TGTGCCAGCAGTCGCGGGACTAGCGGAGCGGATACGCAGTATTTT. Translation: CASSRGTSGADTQYF.

The CDR3 bases are TGTGCCAGCTCACCACCGGTGGAAGCGGAGCAGTTCTTC. Amino acids: CASSPPVEAEQFF. The gene calls are TRBV18 and TRBJ2-1; unclear D gene. Between the trimmed V and J ends, which lost 0 bases and 10 bases, there was a span of 10 bases. Germline CDR1 is KGHSH and CDR2 is LQKENI. This CDR3 is built from 13 residues.